Listed here are 14 T cell receptor beta chains from one sample, sequenced in a study of cytotoxic CD8 clonotypes in ibrutinib-treated CLL. Some clones are missing from TCRdb's copy, which holds only in-frame ones; the method was immunoSEQ multiplex PCR. Found here are about 50,000 clones, 50% to 65% of them singletons; the top ten hold roughly a quarter. Sequencing was performed on PBMCs, taken after 24 months of ibrutinib treatment. The receptors here all came from a human donor with chronic lymphocytic leukemia.

This chain connects TRBV7-8 to TRBJ1-2, with a weak D call TRBD1 (5 bases). CDR1 and CDR2 (germline): SGHVS, FQNEAQ. The germline V and J ends were trimmed by 0 bases and 8 bases, with 10 bases remaining between them. This CDR3 has 13 amino acids. DNA of the CDR3: TGTGCCAGCAGCTTAGCGGTCCAGGGCGGCTACACCTTC. It is translated as CASSLAVQGGYTF.

A few counts support this clone. V is TRBV13 and J is TRBJ1-2, with D possibly matching TRBD1 (5 bases). The CDR3 runs 17 residues. The V gene's germline CDR1 is PRHDT and CDR2 FYEKMQ (reference sequence). Trimming took 5 bases from V and 7 from J, leaving 26 bases between them. The CDR3 is CASSALSTGAFYGGYTF. The CDR3 DNA follows: TGTGCCAGCAGCGCCCTATCAACAGGCGCCTTCTATGGTGGCTACACCTTC.

This clone was seen a few times. This chain uses TRBV2 with TRBJ2-7, with 7 bases matching TRBD1. CDR1 and CDR2 (germline): SNHLY, FYNNEI. The CDR3 consists of 16 residues. V shed 3 bases, J shed 3 bases, and the junction held 11 bases outside the gene matches. DNA of the CDR3: TGTGCCAGCAGTGATCCCGCTGGGGACAGTAGCTACGAGCAGTACTTC. As protein: CASSDPAGDSSYEQYF.

The genes are TRBV27 and TRBJ2-3, with 8 bases lining up with TRBD2. Unmatched junction bases numbered 7, after V lost 5 bases and J lost 9 bases. The CDR3 runs 13 residues. Germline CDR1 is MNHEY and CDR2 is SMNVEV (reference sequence). The CDR3 nucleotides read TGTGCCAGCAGTCTAGGGGGACTAGAGACGCAGTATTTT. The encoded protein is CASSLGGLETQYF.

The chain employs TRBV19 and TRBJ2-1; D remains ambiguous. The CDR3 is 18 residues long. CDR1 and CDR2 from the germline V gene are LNHDA and SQIVND (reference sequence). V gave up 6 bases and J gave up 0 bases, with 21 bases separating them. The CDR3, as DNA: TGTGCCAGTAGCCCCGGCCTCTTAACGATTACCTCCTACAATGAGCAGTTCTTC. This gives the protein CASSPGLLTITSYNEQFF.

The V and J genes are TRBV20-1 and TRBJ1-1; D remains ambiguous. CDR3 length: 11 residues. Germline CDR1 reads DFQATT; CDR2 reads SNEGSKA (reference sequence). V was cut by 2 bases and J by 3 bases, with 4 bases left in between. The CDR3 loop is CSARQYTEAFF. Here the CDR3 DNA reads TGCAGTGCTAGACAGTACACTGAAGCTTTCTTT.

V is TRBV11-2 and J is TRBJ2-2; a possible D gene is TRBD1 (6 bases). The CDR3 has 19 residues. In germline, CDR1 is SGHAT, CDR2 FQNNGV. V was pared by 7 bases and J by 5 bases, with 29 bases between. CDR3 DNA: TGTGCCAGCACCAGAGCTTATAGGGGGACCACTTTTCGAACCGGGGAGCTGTTTTTT. It codes for CASTRAYRGTTFRTGELFF. Supplemented by reference TRBV11-2 and TRBJ2-2, the full variable domain reads EAGVAQSPRYKIIEKRQSVAFWCNPISGHATLYWYQQILGQGPKLLIQFQNNGVVDDSQLPKDRFSAERLKGVDSTLKIQPAKLEDSAVYLCASTRAYRGTTFRTGELFFGEGSRLTVL.

V and J are TRBV10-3 and TRBJ2-2; the match to TRBD1 covers 9 bases. V dropped 7 bases and J dropped 4; count of bases not matched to a gene: 7. CDR1 ENHRY and CDR2 SYGVKD come from the germline V gene. CDR3 length equals 15 residues. CDR3 region: CAITRGTGSTGELFF. The CDR3 coding sequence is TGTGCCATCACTCGAGGGACAGGGAGCACCGGGGAGCTGTTTTTT.

CDR3 amino acids: CATSRGTHGYTF. CDR3 nucleotides: TGTGCCACCAGCAGAGGGACCCATGGCTACACCTTC. V is TRBV15 and J is TRBJ1-2; D is undetermined. Per germline, CDR1 LNHNV and CDR2 YYDKDF (reference sequence). With 1 base removed from V and 6 bases from J, the gap between germline ends came to 6 bases. The CDR3 is 12 residues long.

The gene calls are TRBV29-1 and TRBJ1-3; no clear D gene. V was shortened by 4 bases and J by 4 bases, with 8 bases between the two germline ends. CDR1 is SQVTM, CDR2 ANQGSEA, per germline. This CDR3 is built from 12 residues. CDR3 amino acids: CSVASRGNTIYF. DNA of the CDR3: TGCAGCGTTGCCTCCAGAGGAAACACCATATATTTT.

The V and J genes are TRBV5-1 and TRBJ2-3, with unresolved D. V was pared by 4 bases and J by 2 bases, with 14 bases between. The germline V gene encodes CDR1 SGHRS and CDR2 YFSETQ. The CDR3 runs to 15 residues. CDR3 residues: CASSVDGSTTDTQYF. The CDR3 DNA is TGCGCCAGCAGCGTCGACGGGTCGACCACAGATACGCAGTATTTT.

The chain couples TRBV10-3 to TRBJ1-1; possibly TRBD1 for D (6 bases). Trimming removed 9 bases at V and 0 bases at J, with 8 bases between. The CDR3 runs to 12 residues. Germline V lookup: CDR1 ENHRY, CDR2 SYGVKD. The CDR3 region is CAISGVNTEAFF. The DNA for the CDR3 is TGTGCCATTTCAGGGGTGAACACTGAAGCTTTCTTT.

This chain uses TRBV10-2 with TRBJ2-1; TRBD2 might be the D (6 bases). This CDR3 is built from 14 residues. V gave up 6 bases and J gave up 2 bases, with 11 bases separating them. The germline CDR1 and CDR2 sequences are WSHSY and SAAADI. CDR3 sequence reads: CASSGTWTYNEQFF. As DNA, the CDR3 is TGCGCCAGCAGCGGGACTTGGACCTACAATGAGCAGTTCTTC.

The J gene is TRBJ1-2, the V gene TRBV29-1; possible D gene TRBD1, 5 bases. Trimming stripped 6 bases from V and 2 bases from J, with 16 bases between. The CDR3 spans 14 residues. Germline CDR1 and CDR2: SQVTM and ANQGSEA. CDR3 DNA: TGCAGCGTCGGTCCCATCGCAGGGAACTATGGCTACACCTTC. As protein: CSVGPIAGNYGYTF.